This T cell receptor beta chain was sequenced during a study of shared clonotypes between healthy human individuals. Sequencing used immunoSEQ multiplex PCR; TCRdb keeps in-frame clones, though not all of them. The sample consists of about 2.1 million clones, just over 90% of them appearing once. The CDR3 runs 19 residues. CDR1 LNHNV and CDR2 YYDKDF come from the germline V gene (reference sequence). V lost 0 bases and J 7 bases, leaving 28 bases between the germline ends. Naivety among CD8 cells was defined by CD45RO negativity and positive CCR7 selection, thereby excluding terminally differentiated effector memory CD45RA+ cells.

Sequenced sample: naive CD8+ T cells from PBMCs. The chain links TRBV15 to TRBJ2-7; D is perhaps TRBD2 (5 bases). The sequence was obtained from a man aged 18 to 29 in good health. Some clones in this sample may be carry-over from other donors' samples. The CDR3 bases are TGTGCCACCAGCAGAGATGCGGGCCAAAGTAGGGCGGGTGGGCGAGAGCAGTACTTC. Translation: CATSRDAGQSRAGGREQYF.